This T cell receptor (beta chain) was obtained from a study of blood T cells in healthy people across ages. Study observations and caveats: Any changes in expanded clonotypes were possibly confounded, as donor CMV status remained unknown.

The sample providers were healthy Caucasian people from Russia, aged roughly 6 to 95. Isolated PBMCs totaled at least 7 million in each sample. Concerning this clonotype: The antigen is undetermined.

Primed by a sample-barcoded 5' primer and a J-beta primer mix, a second PCR proceeded for 7 to 11 cycles. Each cDNA molecule was tagged by a template-switch adaptor with 12 random nucleotides. In TCRdb, the 5' RACE reads were re-called with MiXCR into one record per CDR3 protein. This table has more than 700,000 distinct CDR3 sequences, roughly 50% appearing once. Germline CDR1 is SGHTA and CDR2 is FQGNSA. The CDR3 loop spans 14 amino acids. Trimming removed 5 bases from V and 8 bases from J, with 15 bases in between. This clonotype originated in a man older than 75 in good health. The sequenced sample consisted of blood. The chain employs TRBV7-2 and TRBJ1-4; possibly TRBD1 for D (5 bases). CDR3 in DNA: TGTGCCAGCAGCCCGGGGGAAACTGGGGAAAAACTGTTTTTT. Its translation: CASSPGETGEKLFF.